The source of this T cell receptor beta chain is a study of identical twins. TCRdb reprocessed the 5' RACE reads with MiXCR, giving one entry per CDR3 protein. The table lists more than 600,000 distinct CDR3 sequences, 15% to 20% of them singletons. This clonotype was detected a few times. As yet, its antigen is unknown. Study-wide results and caveats: In zero-insertion analyses, partial confounding could arise from invariant MAIT and iNKT cells. Fewer insertions characterized abundant cord blood beta clonotypes, whereas memory repertoires showed none.

CDR3 length: 17 amino acids. V shed 4 bases, J shed 4 bases, and the junction held 8 bases outside the gene matches. Germline V gene sequence: CDR1 SGHRS, CDR2 YFSETQ. These sequences were also reported in another study, on T cells expressing NK-cell markers.

The sequence came from a woman younger than 35 in good health. Input material: PBMCs. The chain couples TRBV5-1 to TRBJ2-2; 12 bases map to TRBD2. The CDR3 DNA reads TGCGCCAGCAGCAGACTAGCGGGGGCCCCGGCCACCGGGGAGCTGTTTTTT. It encodes CASSRLAGAPATGELFF.